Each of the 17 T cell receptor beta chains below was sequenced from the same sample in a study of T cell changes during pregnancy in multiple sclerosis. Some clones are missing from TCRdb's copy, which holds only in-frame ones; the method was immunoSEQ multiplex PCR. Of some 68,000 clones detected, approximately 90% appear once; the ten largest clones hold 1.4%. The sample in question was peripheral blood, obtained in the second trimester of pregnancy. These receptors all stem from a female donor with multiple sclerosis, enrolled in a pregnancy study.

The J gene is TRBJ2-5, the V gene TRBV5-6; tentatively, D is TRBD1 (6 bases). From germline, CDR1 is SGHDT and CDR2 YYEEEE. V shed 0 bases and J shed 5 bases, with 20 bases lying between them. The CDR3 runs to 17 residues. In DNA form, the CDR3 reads TGTGCCAGCAGCTTGGCCTCCGGGACACGAACGTGGGAGACCCAGTACTTC. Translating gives CASSLASGTRTWETQYF.

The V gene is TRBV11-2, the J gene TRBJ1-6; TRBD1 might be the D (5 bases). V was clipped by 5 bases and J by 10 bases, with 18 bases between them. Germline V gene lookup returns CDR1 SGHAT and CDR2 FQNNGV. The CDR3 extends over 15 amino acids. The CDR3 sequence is CASSPSGPGDSPLHF. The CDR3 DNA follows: TGTGCCAGCAGCCCGTCGGGACCGGGGGACTCACCCCTCCACTTT.

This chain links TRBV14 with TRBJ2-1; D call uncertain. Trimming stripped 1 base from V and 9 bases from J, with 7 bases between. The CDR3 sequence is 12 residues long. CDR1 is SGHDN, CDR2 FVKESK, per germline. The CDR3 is CASSQVVSEQFF. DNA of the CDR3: TGTGCCAGCAGCCAAGTTGTCAGTGAGCAGTTCTTC.

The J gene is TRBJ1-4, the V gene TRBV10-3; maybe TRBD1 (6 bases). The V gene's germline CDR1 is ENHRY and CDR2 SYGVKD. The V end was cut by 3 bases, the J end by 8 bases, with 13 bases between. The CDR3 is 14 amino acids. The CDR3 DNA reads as TGTGCCATCAGTGAAGGGGGTCATGAAGAAAAACTGTTTTTT. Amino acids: CAISEGGHEEKLFF.

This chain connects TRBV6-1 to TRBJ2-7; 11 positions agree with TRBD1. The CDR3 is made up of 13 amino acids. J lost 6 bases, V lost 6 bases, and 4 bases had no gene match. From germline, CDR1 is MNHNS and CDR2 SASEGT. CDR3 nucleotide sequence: TGTGCCAGCAGCGGACAGGGGGCCCCCGAGCAGTACTTC. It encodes CASSGQGAPEQYF.

CDR3 amino acids: CASSLGGRADTQYF. CDR3 nucleotides: TGTGCCAGCAGCTTGGGCGGGAGGGCCGATACGCAGTATTTT. The chain links TRBV5-4 to TRBJ2-3; TRBD2 matches at 9 bases. The CDR3 runs 14 residues. CDR1 is SGHNT and CDR2 is YYREEE in the germline V gene (reference sequence). The trim removed 0 bases at V and 6 bases at J, leaving 2 bases unmatched.

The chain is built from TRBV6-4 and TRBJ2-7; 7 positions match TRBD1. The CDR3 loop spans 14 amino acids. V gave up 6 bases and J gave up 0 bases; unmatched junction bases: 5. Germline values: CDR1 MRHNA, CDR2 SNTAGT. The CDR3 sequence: CASSPDRDSYEQYF. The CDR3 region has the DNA TGTGCCAGCAGCCCCGACAGGGACTCCTACGAGCAGTACTTC.

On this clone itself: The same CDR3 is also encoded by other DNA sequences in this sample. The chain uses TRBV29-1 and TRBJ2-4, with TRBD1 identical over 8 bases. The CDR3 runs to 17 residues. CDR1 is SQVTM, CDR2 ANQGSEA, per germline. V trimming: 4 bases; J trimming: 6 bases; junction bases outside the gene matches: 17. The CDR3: CSVVGTGGFSLANIQYF. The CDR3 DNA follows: TGCAGCGTTGTAGGGACAGGAGGCTTTTCGTTGGCAAACATTCAGTACTTC.

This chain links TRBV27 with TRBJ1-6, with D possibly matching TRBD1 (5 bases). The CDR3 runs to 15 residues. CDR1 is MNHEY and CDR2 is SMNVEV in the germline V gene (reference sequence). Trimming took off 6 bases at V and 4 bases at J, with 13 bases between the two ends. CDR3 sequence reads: CASRQGSVYNSPLHF. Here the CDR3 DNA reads TGTGCCAGCAGGCAGGGAAGCGTGTATAATTCACCCCTCCACTTT.

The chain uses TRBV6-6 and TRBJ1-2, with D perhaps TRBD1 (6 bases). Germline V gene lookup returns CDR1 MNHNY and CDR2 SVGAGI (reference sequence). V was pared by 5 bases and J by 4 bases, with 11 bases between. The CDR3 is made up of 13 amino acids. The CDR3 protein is CASSIDRFYGYTF. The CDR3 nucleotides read TGTGCCAGCAGTATCGACAGGTTCTATGGCTACACCTTC.

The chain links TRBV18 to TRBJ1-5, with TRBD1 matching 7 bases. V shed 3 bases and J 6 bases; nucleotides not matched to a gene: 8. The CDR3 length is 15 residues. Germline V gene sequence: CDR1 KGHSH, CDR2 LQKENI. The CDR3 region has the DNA TGTGCCAGCTCACCCGGACAGGAAAAGGGTCAGCCCCAGCATTTT. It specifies CASSPGQEKGQPQHF.

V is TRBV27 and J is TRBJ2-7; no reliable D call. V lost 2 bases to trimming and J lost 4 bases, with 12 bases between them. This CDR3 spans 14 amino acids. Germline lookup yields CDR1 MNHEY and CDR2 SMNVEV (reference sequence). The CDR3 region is CASSLRQGVYEQYF. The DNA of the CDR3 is TGTGCCAGCAGTTTACGGCAAGGAGTATACGAGCAGTACTTC.

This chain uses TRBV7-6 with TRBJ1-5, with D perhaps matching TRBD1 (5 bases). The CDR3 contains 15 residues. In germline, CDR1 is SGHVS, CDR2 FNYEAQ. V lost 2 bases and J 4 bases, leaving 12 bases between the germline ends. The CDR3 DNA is TGTGCCAGCAGCTTATCCCAGGGCCGGAATCAGCCCCAGCATTTT. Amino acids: CASSLSQGRNQPQHF. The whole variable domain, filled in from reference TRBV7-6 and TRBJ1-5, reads GAGVSQSPRYKVTKRGQDVALRCDPISGHVSLYWYRQALGQGPEFLTYFNYEAQQDKSGLPNDRFSAERPEGSISTLTIQRTEQRDSAMYRCASSLSQGRNQPQHFGDGTRLSIL.

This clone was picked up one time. DNA of the CDR3: TGTGCCAGCAGCGTGGGAGGCTACGAGCAGTACTTC. Translating gives CASSVGGYEQYF. The J gene is TRBJ2-7, the V gene TRBV9; a weak D match, TRBD2 (6 bases). Germline V lookup: CDR1 SGDLS, CDR2 YYNGEE. CDR3 size: 12 residues. Between the trimmed V and J ends, which lost 2 bases and 3 bases, there was a span of 6 bases.

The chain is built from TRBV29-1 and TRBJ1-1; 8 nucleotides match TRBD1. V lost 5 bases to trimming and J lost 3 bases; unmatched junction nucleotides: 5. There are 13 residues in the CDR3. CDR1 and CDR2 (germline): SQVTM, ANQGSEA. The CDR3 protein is CSVTQGAYTEAFF. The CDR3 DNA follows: TGCAGCGTTACCCAGGGGGCGTACACTGAAGCTTTCTTT.

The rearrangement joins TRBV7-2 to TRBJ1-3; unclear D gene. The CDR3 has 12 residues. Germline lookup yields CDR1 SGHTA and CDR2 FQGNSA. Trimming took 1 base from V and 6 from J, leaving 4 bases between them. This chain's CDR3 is CASSLGPNTIYF. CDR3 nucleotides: TGTGCCAGCAGCTTAGGGCCAAACACCATATATTTT.

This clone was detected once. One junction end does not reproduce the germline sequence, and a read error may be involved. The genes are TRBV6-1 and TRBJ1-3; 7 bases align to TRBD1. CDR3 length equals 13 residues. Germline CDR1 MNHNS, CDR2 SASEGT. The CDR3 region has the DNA TGTGCCAGCAGTGAGCCTAACCTCGGGACAGAAATATTT. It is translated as CASSEPNLGTEIF.